This T cell receptor beta chain was captured in a study of blood T cell repertoires in COVID-19. The CDR3 is 16 residues long. The V segment lost 0 bases and the J segment 2 bases; nucleotides outside the gene matches: 10. Germline CDR1 and CDR2: GTSNPN and SVGIG (reference sequence). Some clones are missing from TCRdb's copy, which holds only in-frame ones; the method was immunoSEQ multiplex PCR. In the table there are about 420,000 clones, roughly 90% of which are singletons. The chain employs TRBV30 and TRBJ2-7; 7 bases align to TRBD2. The sequenced sample was peripheral blood. The receptor was derived from a man aged 18-30 years with COVID-19, enrolled during active disease. This chain's CDR3 is CAWSVHVGRRTYEQYF. In nucleotides, the CDR3 is TGTGCCTGGAGTGTACACGTCGGGAGGAGGACCTACGAGCAGTACTTC.